This is a list of T cell receptor beta chains from one sample in a study of lymphopenia after photon versus proton radiotherapy. Profiling relied on immunoSEQ multiplex PCR, and the TCRdb table lists in-frame clones only, not all of them. The sample includes 68,000 or so clones, approximately 90% seen only once; the top ten take 2.5% to 3%. Material: peripheral blood, obtained from a patient treated with photon-based radiotherapy. These receptors were collected from a woman in her 70s with pancreatic cancer. CDR3s include the opening cysteine and the closing phenylalanine or tryptophan. D genes are given only for firm matches. A row's size may be missing; if present it is once, few, many or a size class.

D	V	J	size	CDR3	DNA
TRBD1	TRBV7-3	TRBJ1-3	-	CASSFADRAGNTIYF	TGTGCCAGCAGCTTCGCTGACAGGGCTGGAAACACCATATATTTT
TRBD1	TRBV19	TRBJ2-5	-	CASSPTGGFETQYF	TGTGCCAGTAGTCCGACAGGGGGCTTTGAGACCCAGTACTTC
TRBD2	TRBV7-8	TRBJ2-1	-	CASSPQRRLAGDVEQFF	TGTGCCAGCAGCCCCCAAAGAAGACTAGCGGGAGATGTGGAGCAGTTCTTC
TRBD2	TRBV27	TRBJ2-3	-	CASSPIGPAGVTDTQYF	TGTGCCAGCAGTCCCATCGGCCCAGCGGGAGTTACAGATACGCAGTATTTT
-	TRBV19	TRBJ2-1	-	CASSTNPGGIDEQFF	TGTGCCAGTAGTACGAATCCAGGAGGGATCGATGAGCAGTTCTTC
-	TRBV4-3	TRBJ2-7	medium-sized	CASSQDGVRGEQYF	TGCGCCAGCAGCCAAGACGGGGTCCGGGGCGAGCAGTACTTC
TRBD1	TRBV18	TRBJ2-1	-	CASSPQGQGYWDEQFF	TGTGCCAGCTCACCACAGGGACAGGGTTATTGGGATGAGCAGTTCTTC
-	TRBV28	TRBJ2-7	-	CASSTGLRDFEQYF	TGTGCCAGCAGTACGGGACTTCGAGACTTCGAGCAGTACTTC
TRBD1	TRBV6-6	TRBJ2-1	-	CASRGQGEINEQFF	TGTGCCAGCAGGGGACAGGGGGAGATTAATGAGCAGTTCTTC
-	TRBV21-1	TRBJ1-5	-	CASSQKGDVGRGDQPQHF	TGTGCCAGCAGCCAAAAGGGTGATGTGGGCAGGGGCGATCAGCCCCAGCATTTT
TRBD2	TRBV4-3	TRBJ2-5	-	CASSQEWREGFETQYF	TGCGCCAGCAGCCAGGAGTGGCGGGAGGGCTTCGAGACCCAGTACTTC
TRBD1	TRBV11-1	TRBJ2-3	-	CASKSRGTGFTDTQYF	TGTGCCAGCAAATCCCGTGGGACAGGGTTCACAGATACGCAGTATTTT
-	TRBV6-1	TRBJ2-5	-	CASSEAAGETQYF	TGTGCCAGCAGTGAAGCTGCCGGGGAGACCCAGTACTTC
-	TRBV27	TRBJ2-3	-	CASSLSTGTDTQYF	TGTGCCAGCAGTTTATCCACAGGGACAGATACGCAGTATTTT
-	TRBV4-2	TRBJ1-2	-	CASSQDRTDQTYGYTF	TGTGCCAGCAGCCAAGATAGAACCGATCAAACCTATGGCTACACCTTC
-	TRBV5-4	TRBJ2-3	-	CASSFPDRTDTQYF	TGTGCCAGCAGCTTCCCCGACCGCACAGATACGCAGTATTTT
-	TRBV11-1	TRBJ2-5	-	CASSFSSSKGQETQYF	TGTGCCAGCAGCTTTTCGTCCTCCAAGGGACAAGAGACCCAGTACTTC
TRBD1	TRBV29-1	TRBJ1-4	-	CSVLGQAEKLFF	TGCAGCGTCCTCGGACAGGCAGAAAAACTGTTTTTT
TRBD1	TRBV23-1	TRBJ2-5	-	CASSPQGVGETQYF	TGCGCCAGCAGTCCCCAGGGGGTCGGAGAGACCCAGTACTTC
-	TRBV2	TRBJ2-2	-	CASSLASNTGELFF	TGTGCCAGCTCCTTGGCCTCGAACACCGGGGAGCTGTTTTTT
-	TRBV6-1	TRBJ1-1	-	CASSELQGSEAFF	TGTGCCAGCAGTGAACTACAGGGATCTGAAGCTTTCTTT
TRBD2	TRBV5-1	TRBJ2-3	-	CASSRLAGGSDTQYF	TGCGCCAGCAGCCGGCTAGCGGGAGGTTCTGATACGCAGTATTTT
TRBD2	TRBV5-5	TRBJ2-1	-	CASSWGGTVYNEQFF	TGTGCCAGCAGCTGGGGAGGGACGGTATACAATGAGCAGTTCTTC
-	TRBV29-1	TRBJ2-7	-	CSVSGVAKERAHLEQYF	TGCAGCGTCTCGGGGGTCGCAAAGGAGCGGGCCCACCTCGAGCAGTACTTC
TRBD1	TRBV4-1	TRBJ2-1	-	CASSQEITGAGNEQFF	TGCGCCAGCAGCCAAGAGATCACAGGGGCTGGGAATGAGCAGTTCTTC
-	TRBV29-1	TRBJ2-7	-	CSVDRGGGYEQYF	TGCAGCGTTGACAGGGGTGGGGGCTACGAGCAGTACTTC
-	TRBV6-1	TRBJ2-5	-	CASTQISRETQYF	TGTGCCAGCACCCAAATCAGCAGAGAGACCCAGTACTTC
-	TRBV18	TRBJ2-1	-	CASSPPGREEHEQFF	TGTGCCAGCTCACCACCGGGCAGGGAAGAGCACGAGCAGTTCTTC
-	TRBV19	TRBJ1-5	-	CASSARGGMGQPQHF	TGTGCCAGTAGTGCCCGGGGAGGGATGGGCCAGCCCCAGCATTTT
TRBD2	TRBV7-3	TRBJ2-1	once	CASSLRGSGGYNEQFF	TGTGCCAGCAGCTTACGTGGTAGCGGGGGCTACAATGAGCAGTTCTTC
-	TRBV29-1	TRBJ1-1	-	CSAKPRMGGNTEAFF	TGCAGCGCGAAGCCCAGAATGGGGGGTAACACTGAAGCTTTCTTT
TRBD1	TRBV7-6	TRBJ2-2	-	CASSGTGGRLGHGTGELFF	TGTGCCAGCAGCGGGACAGGGGGCCGCCTCGGGCACGGCACCGGGGAGCTGTTTTTT
TRBD1	TRBV7-6	TRBJ2-7	-	CASSPGTGPSYEQYF	TGTGCCAGCAGCCCGGGGACAGGGCCCTCCTACGAGCAGTACTTC